This entry lists 28 T cell receptor beta chains sequenced from one sample in a study of shared clonotypes between healthy human individuals. This table comes from immunoSEQ multiplex PCR, and its TCRdb copy is limited to in-frame clones, with some not included. Among nearly 600,000 clones listed, just under 97% were seen once. As defined, naive CD8 cells were CD45RO-negative and positively selected for CCR7, with terminally differentiated effector memory CD45RA+ cells excluded. The sequenced sample consisted of naive CD8+ T cells sorted from blood. The receptor set was obtained from a woman aged 25 to 39 in good health.

V is TRBV15 and J is TRBJ2-2, with D unclear. CDR3 size: 12 residues. V was cut by 1 base and J by 7 bases, with 4 bases left in between. Germline CDR1 reads LNHNV; CDR2 reads YYDKDF (reference sequence). This chain's CDR3 is CATSRANGELFF. In DNA, the CDR3 is TGTGCCACCAGCAGAGCGAACGGGGAGCTGTTTTTT.

This chain links TRBV9 with TRBJ2-1; D is unclear. The CDR3 has 13 residues. Germline V gene lookup returns CDR1 SGDLS and CDR2 YYNGEE. V gave up 4 bases and J gave up 4 bases, with 9 bases separating them. DNA for the CDR3: TGTGCCAGCAGCCCCGATAGGTACAATGAGCAGTTCTTC. It specifies CASSPDRYNEQFF.

The J gene is TRBJ1-1, the V gene TRBV30, with D possibly TRBD1 on 6 matching bases. V shed 3 bases and J shed 4 bases, with 18 bases lying between them. CDR1 GTSNPN and CDR2 SVGIG come from the germline V gene (reference sequence). This CDR3 has 15 residues. CDR3 residues: CAWRYVPEGGTEAFF. CDR3 sequence (DNA): TGTGCCTGGAGATACGTCCCAGAGGGGGGCACTGAAGCTTTCTTT. The full variable domain, with the rest looked up from reference TRBV30 and TRBJ1-1, is SQTIHQWPATLVQPVGSPLSLECTVEGTSNPNLYWYRQAAGRGLQLLFYSVGIGQISSEVPQNLSASRPQDRQFILSSKKLLLSDSGFYLCAWRYVPEGGTEAFFGQGTRLTVV.

The V call is TRBV4-1, the J call TRBJ2-1; possibly TRBD1 for D (6 bases). Germline assignment: CDR1 MGHRA and CDR2 YSYEKL. The V end lost 3 bases, the J end lost 12 bases, and 24 bases lay between the germline ends. The CDR3 is 16 amino acids. CDR3 residues: CASSHEVGGRFSGQFF. The CDR3 bases are TGCGCCAGCAGCCACGAAGTAGGGGGAAGGTTTTCGGGGCAGTTCTTC.

The chain employs TRBV9 and TRBJ2-1; TRBD2 matches 7 bases. The length of the CDR3 is 12 residues. Germline lookup yields CDR1 SGDLS and CDR2 YYNGEE. J was trimmed by 10 bases and V by 2 bases; bases with no gene match: 3. The CDR3 spells CASSVTSTEQFF. For the CDR3, the DNA is TGTGCCAGCAGCGTGACTAGCACAGAGCAGTTCTTC. Looking up the rest from reference TRBV9 and TRBJ2-1 gives the full variable domain: DSGVTQTPKHLITATGQRVTLRCSPRSGDLSVYWYQQSLDQGLQFLIQYYNGEERAKGNILERFSAQQFPDLHSELNLSSLELGDSALYFCASSVTSTEQFFGPGTRLTVL.

The genes are TRBV28 and TRBJ1-4; possible D gene TRBD1, 6 bases. V was pared by 4 bases and J by 10 bases, with 19 bases between. The CDR3 is made up of 15 amino acids. Germline loops: CDR1 MDHEN, CDR2 SYDVKM. The CDR3 bases are TGTGCCAGCAGTTCCACAGGGAAACTCGGGGGAAAACTGTTTTTT. As protein: CASSSTGKLGGKLFF.

The J gene is TRBJ1-1, the V gene TRBV27, with D maybe TRBD1 (6 bases). This CDR3 has 14 amino acids. The germline V gene encodes CDR1 MNHEY and CDR2 SMNVEV (reference sequence). Trimming took off 2 bases at V and 4 bases at J, with 11 bases between the two ends. The CDR3 protein is CASSLPGAGTEAFF. CDR3 in DNA: TGTGCCAGCAGTTTACCAGGGGCTGGCACTGAAGCTTTCTTT.

V usage is TRBV10-3 and J usage is TRBJ1-5; D might be TRBD1 (6 bases). The germline CDR1 and CDR2 sequences are ENHRY and SYGVKD. The CDR3 contains 17 residues. V was cut by 2 bases and J by 4 bases, with 18 bases left in between. CDR3 sequence (DNA): TGTGCCATCAGTGAGCCTGAGGGGGGTTCGGGTAATCAGCCCCAGCATTTT. This encodes CAISEPEGGSGNQPQHF.

This rearrangement joins TRBV6-5 to TRBJ2-5, with TRBD1 matching over 8 bases. The J call is doubtful: the DNA matches TRBJ2-7 better. The CDR3 consists of 14 residues. Germline CDR1 MNHEY, CDR2 SVGAGI. The CDR3 protein is CASSYQGTGYEQYF. The CDR3 bases are TGTGCCAGCAGTTATCAGGGGACAGGCTACGAGCAGTACTTC.

This chain links TRBV7-9 with TRBJ1-2; tentatively, D is TRBD1 (5 bases). Per germline, CDR1 SEHNR and CDR2 FQNEAQ (reference sequence). The CDR3 extends over 13 amino acids. The ends were cut back, 6 bases at V and 2 bases at J, with 10 bases in the middle. Written as DNA, the CDR3 is TGTGCCAGCAGTCAGACAGAAAACTATGGCTACACCTTC. It encodes CASSQTENYGYTF.

This chain connects TRBV7-2 to TRBJ2-1, with D perhaps TRBD1 or TRBD2 (5 bases each). The CDR3 has 15 amino acids. From germline, CDR1 is SGHTA and CDR2 FQGNSA. V lost 7 bases and J lost 2, with 15 bases in between. The CDR3: CASIPRDRTYNEQFF. CDR3 in DNA: TGTGCCAGCATCCCAAGGGACCGGACCTACAATGAGCAGTTCTTC.

V is TRBV27 and J is TRBJ2-1, with a weak D call TRBD2 (5 bases). V was pared by 6 bases and J by 8 bases, with 14 bases between. This CDR3 has 13 residues. Germline-derived CDR1 and CDR2 are MNHEY and SMNVEV (reference sequence). For the CDR3, the DNA is TGTGCCAGCAGCCTAAGCGGTTTGGATGAGCAGTTCTTC. It specifies CASSLSGLDEQFF.

The rearrangement joins TRBV7-9 to TRBJ1-1, with no clear D. The V end lost 5 bases, the J end lost 1 base, and 14 bases lay between the germline ends. Germline loops: CDR1 SEHNR, CDR2 FQNEAQ (reference sequence). The CDR3 spans 15 residues. CDR3: CASSLLGNPNTEAFF. CDR3 sequence (DNA): TGTGCCAGCAGCCTGTTGGGTAATCCGAACACTGAAGCTTTCTTT.

This chain links TRBV29-1 with TRBJ2-2; TRBD1 agrees at 8 bases. CDR1 and CDR2 from the germline V gene are SQVTM and ANQGSEA. The CDR3 is made up of 14 amino acids. The V segment lost 7 bases and the J segment 6 bases; nucleotides outside the gene matches: 10. The chain's CDR3 is CSASGGTGSGELFF. The CDR3 region has the DNA TGCAGCGCATCAGGTGGGACAGGATCCGGGGAGCTGTTTTTT.

This chain joins TRBV29-1 and TRBJ2-1, with D unresolved. Germline CDR1 SQVTM, CDR2 ANQGSEA. CDR3 length: 15 residues. Trimming cost V 3 bases and J 0 bases, with 12 bases left between them. CDR3 sequence: CSVEVSESSYNEQFF. The CDR3 DNA follows: TGCAGCGTTGAGGTCTCCGAGAGCTCCTACAATGAGCAGTTCTTC.

V is TRBV6-1 and J is TRBJ1-1, with 7 bases lining up with TRBD1. CDR1 and CDR2 (germline): MNHNS, SASEGT. The CDR3 has 17 amino acids. The J segment lost 1 base and the V segment lost 4 bases, leaving 12 bases of the junction unmatched. CDR3 DNA: TGTGCCAGCAGTGCCCGAGCAGGGGGGCATACGAACACTGAAGCTTTCTTT. It specifies CASSARAGGHTNTEAFF.

This clone was observed once. The CDR3 sequence: CASSPLRDTYEQYF. In DNA form, the CDR3 reads TGTGCCAGCTCACCACTCCGCGATACCTACGAGCAGTACTTC. This chain joins TRBV18 and TRBJ2-7; D is ambiguous. Per germline, CDR1 KGHSH and CDR2 LQKENI. The CDR3 length is 14 residues. Deletions cut 1 base from V and 2 bases from J, with 9 bases between.

This chain uses TRBV19 with TRBJ1-5; TRBD1 matches 9 bases. Germline-derived CDR1 and CDR2 are LNHDA and SQIVND (reference sequence). The CDR3 loop spans 19 amino acids. With 8 bases clipped from V and 2 bases from J, the junction kept 19 bases outside the gene matches. The CDR3, as DNA: TGTGCCAGTCGGGACAGGGATTTCCGCCTTGGGTTGGGCAATCAGCCCCAGCATTTT. This encodes CASRDRDFRLGLGNQPQHF.

J is TRBJ2-7 and V is TRBV4-1, with TRBD2 matching over 7 bases. The germline V gene has CDR1 MGHRA and CDR2 YSYEKL. V lost 0 bases to trimming and J lost 3 bases; unmatched junction nucleotides: 11. This CDR3 spans 17 amino acids. CDR3: CASSQDPRKRGFYEQYF. The DNA for the CDR3 is TGCGCCAGCAGCCAAGATCCCCGAAAGCGGGGATTCTACGAGCAGTACTTC.

The J gene is TRBJ2-7, the V gene TRBV28, with D possibly TRBD2 on 5 matching bases. CDR3 length: 16 residues. The germline gives CDR1 MDHEN, CDR2 SYDVKM. V gave up 4 bases and J gave up 0 bases, with 16 bases separating them. CDR3 sequence: CASSSPMSSGSYEQYF. The CDR3 DNA follows: TGTGCCAGCAGTTCCCCCATGTCGAGCGGCTCCTACGAGCAGTACTTC.

V is TRBV2 and J is TRBJ2-5; D is possibly TRBD1 or TRBD2 (5 bases each). Trimming pared 7 bases from V and 4 bases from J, leaving 13 bases between. The CDR3 runs to 13 residues. Germline-derived CDR1 and CDR2 are SNHLY and FYNNEI. The CDR3 sequence: CASTGQGPETQYF. The CDR3 region has the DNA TGTGCCAGCACTGGCCAGGGACCAGAGACCCAGTACTTC. The entire variable domain, with the rest obtained from reference TRBV2 and TRBJ2-5, is as follows: EPEVTQTPSHQVTQMGQEVILRCVPISNHLYFYWYRQILGQKVEFLVSFYNNEISEKSEIFDDQFSVERPDGSNFTLKIRSTKLEDSAMYFCASTGQGPETQYFGPGTRLLVL.

The chain couples TRBV15 to TRBJ2-7; D gene uncertain. The CDR3 is 13 amino acids. Trimming left V 2 bases short and J 0 bases short, with 5 bases between. The germline V gene encodes CDR1 LNHNV and CDR2 YYDKDF (reference sequence). CDR3 residues: CATSRQSSYEQYF. DNA of the CDR3: TGTGCCACCAGCAGACAGAGCTCCTACGAGCAGTACTTC.

The chain employs TRBV5-8 and TRBJ1-1, with D perhaps matching TRBD1 (6 bases). The ends were cut back, 0 bases at V and 5 bases at J, with 11 bases in the middle. The length of the CDR3 is 14 residues. The V gene's germline CDR1 is SGHTS and CDR2 YDEGEE. Here the CDR3 DNA reads TGTGCCAGCAGCTTGGAGGGGGAGAGTACTGAAGCTTTCTTT. This translates into CASSLEGESTEAFF.

This sequence joins TRBV2 and TRBJ2-7, with D unclear. V shed 7 bases and J shed 5 bases, with 12 bases lying between them. The germline gives CDR1 SNHLY, CDR2 FYNNEI. This CDR3 comprises 12 residues. The CDR3 loop is CASTDRRDEQYF. As DNA, the CDR3 is TGTGCCAGCACTGATCGACGGGACGAGCAGTACTTC.

This rearrangement joins TRBV5-4 to TRBJ2-1, with 11 bases lining up with TRBD2. The CDR3 is 13 residues long. After removal of 7 bases from V and 7 bases from J, the junction contained 4 bases not matched to a gene. Germline CDR1 is SGHNT and CDR2 is YYREEE (reference sequence). The CDR3 DNA sequence: TGTGCCAGCCAAGGACTAGCGGGTAATGAGCAGTTCTTC. Amino acid sequence: CASQGLAGNEQFF.

Remarks on this clone: Other DNA sequences within the sample encode an identical CDR3. The CDR3 sequence is CASSEWSRNQPQHF. The CDR3 DNA sequence: TGTGCCAGCAGTGAATGGTCGCGCAATCAGCCCCAGCATTTT. The chain has TRBV2 and TRBJ1-5, with D unresolved. Trimming removed 2 bases at V and 2 bases at J, with 7 bases between. The CDR3 covers 14 residues. Germline V CDR1 and CDR2: SNHLY, FYNNEI. Based on the CDR3 plus reference TRBV2 and TRBJ1-5, the full variable domain is EPEVTQTPSHQVTQMGQEVILRCVPISNHLYFYWYRQILGQKVEFLVSFYNNEISEKSEIFDDQFSVERPDGSNFTLKIRSTKLEDSAMYFCASSEWSRNQPQHFGDGTRLSIL.

The chain is built from TRBV27 and TRBJ2-2; 8 positions agree with TRBD1. CDR1 is MNHEY, CDR2 SMNVEV, per germline (reference sequence). V gave up 2 bases and J gave up 6 bases; unmatched junction bases: 11. The CDR3 is made up of 17 amino acids. DNA for the CDR3: TGTGCCAGCAGTTTAACTTTCGGACAGGGAAAAGCCGGGGAGCTGTTTTTT. This codes for CASSLTFGQGKAGELFF.

The V call is TRBV30, the J call TRBJ2-1; 10 bases match TRBD2. J gave up 7 bases and V 2 bases, and 5 bases lay outside the gene matches. The CDR3 is made up of 14 amino acids. Germline values: CDR1 GTSNPN, CDR2 SVGIG (reference sequence). The CDR3 DNA follows: TGTGCCTGGAGTCCTAGCGGGAGAAGGAATGAGCAGTTCTTC. Translated, it gives CAWSPSGRRNEQFF. The full variable domain, in which reference TRBV30 and TRBJ2-1 provide the parts outside the CDR3, is SQTIHQWPATLVQPVGSPLSLECTVEGTSNPNLYWYRQAAGRGLQLLFYSVGIGQISSEVPQNLSASRPQDRQFILSSKKLLLSDSGFYLCAWSPSGRRNEQFFGPGTRLTVL.